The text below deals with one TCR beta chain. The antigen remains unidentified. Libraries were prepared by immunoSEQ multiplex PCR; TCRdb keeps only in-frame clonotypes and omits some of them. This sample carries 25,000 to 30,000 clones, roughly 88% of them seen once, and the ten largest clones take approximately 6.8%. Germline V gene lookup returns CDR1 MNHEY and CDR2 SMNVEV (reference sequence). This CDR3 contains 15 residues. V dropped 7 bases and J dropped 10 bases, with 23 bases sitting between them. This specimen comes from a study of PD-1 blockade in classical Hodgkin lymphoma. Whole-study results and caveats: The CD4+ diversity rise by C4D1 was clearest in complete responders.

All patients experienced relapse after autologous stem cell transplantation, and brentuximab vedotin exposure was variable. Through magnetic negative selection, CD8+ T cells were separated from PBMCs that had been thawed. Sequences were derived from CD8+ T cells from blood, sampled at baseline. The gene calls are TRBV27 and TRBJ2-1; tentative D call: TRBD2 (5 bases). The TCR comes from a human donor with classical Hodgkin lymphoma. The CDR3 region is CASTHAGERSREQFF. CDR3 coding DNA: TGTGCCAGCACCCATGCCGGGGAAAGGTCCCGGGAGCAGTTCTTC.